The entry that follows covers one T cell receptor (beta chain) sequence. This entry is derived from a study of cytomegalovirus exposure and HLA in healthy donors. Germline CDR1 reads SEHNR; CDR2 reads FQNEAQ (reference sequence). With V trimmed by 5 bases and J by 2 bases, 4 bases remained unmatched. This CDR3 contains 15 residues. PCR involved 60 Vbeta and 13 Jbeta primers. The data were produced by immunoSEQ multiplex PCR, yet TCRdb's version contains in-frame clones alone and is incomplete. This sample carries around 200,000 clones, roughly 80% of them seen once, and the ten largest clones take around 1.7%.

Sequencing was carried out using PBMCs. The TCR originated in a man aged 50-59 years in good health and CMV-seronegative. The chain joins TRBV7-9 to TRBJ1-4, with 8 positions matching TRBD1. The CDR3, as DNA: TGTGCCAGCAGCCGTACAGGGGGGACTAATGAAAAACTGTTTTTT. This sequence encodes CASSRTGGTNEKLFF.